The 9 T cell receptor beta chains reported below all come from one sample, sequenced in a study. TCRdb called the 5' RACE reads again in MiXCR, with one record for every CDR3 protein. The sample consists of about 32,000 distinct CDR3 sequences, roughly 24% of them appearing once. Sequencing used memory CD4+ T cells sorted from blood. Subset reported: memory CD4+ T cells, CD4+CD45RO+CD25-. These receptors were collected from a female donor with breast cancer.

This clonotype occurred a few times. This chain joins TRBV9 and TRBJ2-1; tentatively, D is TRBD2 (6 bases). The CDR3 sequence is 14 residues long. Trimming left V 0 bases short and J 7 bases short, with 11 bases between. Germline CDR1 is SGDLS and CDR2 is YYNGEE. The CDR3 loop is CASSVAGDPNEQFF. In DNA, the CDR3 is TGTGCCAGCAGCGTAGCGGGAGACCCGAATGAGCAGTTCTTC.

This clonotype was observed at least ten times. The rearrangement links TRBV4-2 to TRBJ2-3; 9 nucleotides line up with TRBD2. J was trimmed by 4 bases and V by 0 bases; bases with no gene match: 8. Germline loops: CDR1 LGHNA, CDR2 YNFKEQ. The CDR3 sequence is 17 residues long. The CDR3 loop is CASSQDGAGGWADTQYF. DNA for the CDR3: TGTGCCAGCAGCCAAGATGGAGCGGGGGGTTGGGCAGATACGCAGTATTTT.

This clonotype was detected a few times. Sequence at one end of the junction differs from germline and may be a read error. The V call is TRBV27, the J call TRBJ1-1; D unresolved. Germline V gene lookup returns CDR1 MNHEY and CDR2 SMNVEV (reference sequence). There are 14 residues in the CDR3. This CDR3 reads CVSSYGRLNTEAFF. DNA of the CDR3: TGTGTCAGCAGTTACGGCAGATTGAACACTGAAGCTTTCTTT.

V gene TRBV9 combines with J gene TRBJ2-3, with D hard to call. In germline, CDR1 is SGDLS, CDR2 YYNGEE. Between the trimmed V and J ends, which lost 0 bases and 4 bases, there was a span of 12 bases. CDR3 size: 15 residues. The chain's CDR3 is CASSVGSALSDTQYF. The DNA for the CDR3 is TGTGCCAGCAGCGTAGGCTCGGCCTTGTCAGATACGCAGTATTTT.

On this clonotype itself: At one end the junction does not follow the germline gene, possibly because of a read error. The chain has TRBV4-1 and TRBJ2-3, with a weak D call TRBD1 (6 bases). The germline V gene encodes CDR1 MGHRA and CDR2 YSYEKL. CDR3 length equals 18 residues. CDR3 nucleotide sequence: TGCGCCAGCAGCCAAGGAGCTGCCAGGGGCCTTAGCAGAGATACGCAGTATTTT. This codes for CASSQGAARGLSRDTQYF.

The chain has TRBV9 and TRBJ2-7; D is undetermined. The germline gives CDR1 SGDLS, CDR2 YYNGEE. The V gene lost 1 base and the J gene lost 0 bases, with 8 bases spanning the gap. This CDR3 is 14 amino acids long. The CDR3 spells CASSVKGSSYEQYF. CDR3 bases: TGTGCCAGCAGCGTAAAGGGTAGCTCCTACGAGCAGTACTTC.

This clonotype has more than one count but fewer than ten. The rearrangement uses TRBV6-6 and TRBJ2-1, with 7 bases that match TRBD1. The J segment lost 2 bases and the V segment lost 6 bases, leaving 7 bases of the junction unmatched. This CDR3 is 15 amino acids long. Germline CDR1 and CDR2: MNHNY and SVGAGI (reference sequence). This CDR3 is CASSLMDRTYNEQFF. Written as DNA, the CDR3 is TGTGCCAGCAGCCTTATGGACAGGACCTACAATGAGCAGTTCTTC.

This chain uses TRBV9 with TRBJ2-7; D not resolved. Germline CDR1 and CDR2: SGDLS and YYNGEE. Deletions cut 3 bases from V and 6 bases from J, with 7 bases between. The CDR3 has 11 amino acids. CDR3 DNA sequence: TGTGCCAGCAGCGATGAAGTCGAGCAGTACTTC. Protein sequence: CASSDEVEQYF.

Relative to its sample, this clonotype is medium-sized. V and J are TRBV4-1 and TRBJ2-5; the D gene is possibly TRBD2 (5 bases). CDR3 length: 13 residues. V was pared by 4 bases and J by 2 bases, with 8 bases between. CDR1 is MGHRA, CDR2 YSYEKL, per germline. CDR3 DNA: TGCGCCAGCAGCCCTTGGAGGCAAGAGACCCAGTACTTC. Amino acid sequence: CASSPWRQETQYF.